Listed below are T cell receptor beta chains from one sample, sequenced in a study of blood T cell repertoires in COVID-19. Clones were sequenced by immunoSEQ multiplex PCR, and TCRdb holds only the in-frame ones, with some missing. Among 300,000 to 350,000 clones listed, over 70% were seen once. Material: peripheral blood. The receptors were sampled from a man aged 25-45 years with active or convalescent COVID-19. The CDR3 runs from the conserved cysteine through the conserved F or W. D genes are given only for firm matches. Clone size appears in some rows only: once, few, many, or a class for an expanded clone.

CASSHPGVRELFF,TGCGCCAGCAGCCACCCGGGGGTCAGGGAGCTGTTTTTT,TRBV4-3,NA,TRBJ2-2,NA
CASSGTGTDTQYF,TGCGCCAGCAGCGGGACAGGGACAGATACGCAGTATTTT,TRBV5-1,TRBD1,TRBJ2-3,NA
CASSLDSRGLGLREQYF,TGTGCCAGCAGCTTAGACTCGCGTGGGCTAGGACTGAGAGAGCAGTACTTC,TRBV7-2,NA,TRBJ2-7,NA
CASRGHFGNEQFF,TGTGCCAGCAGAGGACACTTTGGTAATGAGCAGTTCTTC,TRBV19,NA,TRBJ2-1,NA
CASNPGGGYGYTF,TGTGCCAGCAATCCTGGGGGAGGCTACGGCTACACCTTC,TRBV12-3/TRBV12-4,NA,TRBJ1-2,NA
CASSPDSRWTEAFF,TGTGCCAGCAGCCCGGACTCGAGATGGACTGAAGCTTTCTTT,TRBV14,NA,TRBJ1-1,NA
CAWSDNRDEQYF,TGTGCCTGGAGCGATAACAGGGACGAGCAGTACTTC,TRBV30,NA,TRBJ2-7,NA
CASSHTSGRTTGELFF,TGCGCCAGCAGCCATACTAGCGGGAGGACGACCGGGGAGCTGTTTTTT,TRBV4-1,TRBD2,TRBJ2-2,NA
CAISESGGKGQAQYF,TGTGCCATCAGTGAGTCGGGGGGTAAAGGTCAGGCGCAGTATTTT,TRBV10-3,NA,TRBJ2-3,NA
CASSGGAGYGYTF,TGTGCCAGCAGCGGCGGGGCAGGGTATGGCTACACCTTC,TRBV6-1,NA,TRBJ1-2,once
CASSGGGSGRTEAFF,TGTGCCAGCAGCGGTGGGGGATCGGGGAGGACTGAAGCTTTCTTT,TRBV9,NA,TRBJ1-1,few
CAWTSDSLNEKLFF,TGTGCCTGGACCTCGGACAGCCTCAATGAAAAACTGTTTTTT,TRBV30,NA,TRBJ1-4,once
CASSPQGAYGAGYTF,TGTGCCAGCTCACCGCAGGGGGCCTATGGTGCAGGCTACACCTTC,TRBV18,TRBD1,TRBJ1-2,NA
CASSQEGIASGSTDTQYF,TGTGCCAGCAGCCAAGAGGGGATAGCTAGCGGTAGCACAGATACGCAGTATTTT,TRBV4-2,TRBD2,TRBJ2-3,NA
CASSFQTLLRDRVADTQYF,TGTGCCAGCAGTTTTCAAACTCTACTCCGGGACAGGGTCGCAGATACGCAGTATTTT,TRBV28,TRBD1,TRBJ2-3,NA
CASRGLREGLGLNEQYF,TGTGCCAGCAGGGGGCTGCGGGAGGGCCTGGGGCTAAACGAGCAGTACTTC,TRBV6-4,TRBD2,TRBJ2-7,NA
CASSFPGTTPQFF,TGTGCCAGCAGTTTCCCGGGGACAACACCTCAGTTCTTC,TRBV12-3/TRBV12-4,NA,TRBJ2-1,NA
CASSFRGFGANVLTF,TGTGCCAGCAGCTTCAGGGGGTTTGGGGCCAACGTCCTGACTTTC,TRBV5-5,TRBD1,TRBJ2-6,NA
CASSRTVLENTEAFF,TGTGCCAGTAGTAGGACAGTTTTAGAGAACACTGAAGCTTTCTTT,TRBV19,NA,TRBJ1-1,NA
CASSIGQVNTGELFF,TGTGCCAGCAGTATAGGACAGGTGAACACCGGGGAGCTGTTTTTT,TRBV14,TRBD1,TRBJ2-2,NA
CASSLAPGGSGNTIYF,TGTGCCAGCAGCTTAGCGCCAGGGGGCTCTGGAAACACCATATATTTT,TRBV7-2,TRBD1,TRBJ1-3,once
CASKHPNEKLFF,TGTGCCAGCAAGCACCCTAATGAAAAACTGTTTTTT,TRBV27,NA,TRBJ1-4,NA